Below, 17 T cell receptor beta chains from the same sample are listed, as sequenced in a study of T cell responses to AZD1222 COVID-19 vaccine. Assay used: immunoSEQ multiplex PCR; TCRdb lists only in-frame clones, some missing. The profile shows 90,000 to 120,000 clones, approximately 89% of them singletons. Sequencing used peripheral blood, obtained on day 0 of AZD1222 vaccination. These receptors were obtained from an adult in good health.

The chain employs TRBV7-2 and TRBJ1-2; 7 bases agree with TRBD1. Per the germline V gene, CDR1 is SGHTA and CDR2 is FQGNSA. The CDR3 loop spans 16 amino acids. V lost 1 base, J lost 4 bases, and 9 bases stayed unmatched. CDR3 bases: TGTGCCAGCAGCTTAGGACAGGGCGCTTCGGGCTATGGCTACACCTTC. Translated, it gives CASSLGQGASGYGYTF.

The CDR3 region is CASSQEGVEAFF. DNA of the CDR3: TGCGCCAGCAGCCAAGAAGGGGTTGAAGCTTTCTTT. The rearrangement links TRBV4-1 to TRBJ1-1, with D possibly TRBD1 on 5 matching bases. V was shortened by 0 bases and J by 7 bases, with 6 bases between the two germline ends. This CDR3 contains 12 residues. CDR1 and CDR2 (germline): MGHRA, YSYEKL.

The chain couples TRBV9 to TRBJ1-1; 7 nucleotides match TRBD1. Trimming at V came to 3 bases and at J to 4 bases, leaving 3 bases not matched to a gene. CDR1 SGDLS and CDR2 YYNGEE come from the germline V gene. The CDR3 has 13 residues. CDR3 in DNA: TGTGCCAGCAGCGCCCAGGGGGGCACTGAAGCTTTCTTT. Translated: CASSAQGGTEAFF. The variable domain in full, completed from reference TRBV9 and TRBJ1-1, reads DSGVTQTPKHLITATGQRVTLRCSPRSGDLSVYWYQQSLDQGLQFLIQYYNGEERAKGNILERFSAQQFPDLHSELNLSSLELGDSALYFCASSAQGGTEAFFGQGTRLTVV.

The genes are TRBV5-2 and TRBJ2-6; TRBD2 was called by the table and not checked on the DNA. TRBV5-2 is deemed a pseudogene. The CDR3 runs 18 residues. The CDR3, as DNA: TGTGCCAGCAAGCTAACACGAGAATACACAAAGTCGGGCAACGTCCTGACTTTC. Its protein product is CASKLTREYTKSGNVLTF.

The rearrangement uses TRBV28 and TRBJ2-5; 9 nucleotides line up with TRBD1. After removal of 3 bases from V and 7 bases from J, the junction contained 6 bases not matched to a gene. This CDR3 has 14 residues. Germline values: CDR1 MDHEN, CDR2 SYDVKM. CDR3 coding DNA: TGTGCCAGCAGTTTCCAAGACAGGGGGGTGACCCAGTACTTC. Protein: CASSFQDRGVTQYF.

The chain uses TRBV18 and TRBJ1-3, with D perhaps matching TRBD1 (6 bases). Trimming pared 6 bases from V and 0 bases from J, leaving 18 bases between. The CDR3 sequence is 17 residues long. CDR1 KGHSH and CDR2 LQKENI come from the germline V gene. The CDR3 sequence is CASSNTGTPISGNTIYF. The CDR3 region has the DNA TGTGCCAGCTCGAATACCGGGACACCGATCTCTGGAAACACCATATATTTT.

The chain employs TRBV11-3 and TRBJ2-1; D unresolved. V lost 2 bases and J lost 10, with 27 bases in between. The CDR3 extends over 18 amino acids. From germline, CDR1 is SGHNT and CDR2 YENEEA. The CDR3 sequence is CASSLSIVGETYLGEQFF. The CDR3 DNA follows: TGTGCCAGCAGCTTAAGTATAGTGGGTGAGACATATTTAGGGGAGCAGTTCTTC. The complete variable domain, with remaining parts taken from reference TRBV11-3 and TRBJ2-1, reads EAGVVQSPRYKIIEKKQPVAFWCNPISGHNTLYWYLQNLGQGPELLIRYENEEAVDDSQLPKDRFSAERLKGVDSTLKIQPAELGDSAVYLCASSLSIVGETYLGEQFFGPGTRLTVL.

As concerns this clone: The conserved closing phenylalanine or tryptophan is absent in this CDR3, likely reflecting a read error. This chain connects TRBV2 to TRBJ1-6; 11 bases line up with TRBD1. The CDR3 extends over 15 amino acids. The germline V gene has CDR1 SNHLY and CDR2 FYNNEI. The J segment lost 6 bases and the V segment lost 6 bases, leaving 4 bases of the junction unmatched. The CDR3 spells CASRRTGGLNSPLHL. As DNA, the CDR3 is TGTGCCAGCAGGCGGACAGGGGGCCTTAATTCACCCCTCCACCTT.

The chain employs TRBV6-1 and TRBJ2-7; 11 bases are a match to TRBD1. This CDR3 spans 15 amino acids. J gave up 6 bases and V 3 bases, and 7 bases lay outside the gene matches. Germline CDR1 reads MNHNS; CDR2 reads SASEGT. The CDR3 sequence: CASSDPGQGGFEQYF. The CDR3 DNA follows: TGTGCCAGCAGTGACCCGGGACAGGGGGGTTTCGAGCAGTACTTC.

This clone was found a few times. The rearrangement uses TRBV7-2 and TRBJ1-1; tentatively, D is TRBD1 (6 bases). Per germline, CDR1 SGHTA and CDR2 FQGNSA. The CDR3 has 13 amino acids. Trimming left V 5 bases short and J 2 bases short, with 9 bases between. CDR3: CASSRDTNTEAFF. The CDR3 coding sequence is TGTGCCAGCAGCCGGGACACCAACACTGAAGCTTTCTTT.

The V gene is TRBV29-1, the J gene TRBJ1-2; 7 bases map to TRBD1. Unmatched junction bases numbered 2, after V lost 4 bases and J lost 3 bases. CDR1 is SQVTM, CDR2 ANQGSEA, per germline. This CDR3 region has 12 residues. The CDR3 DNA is TGCAGCGTTGGAGGACAGGACTATGGCTACACCTTC. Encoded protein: CSVGGQDYGYTF.

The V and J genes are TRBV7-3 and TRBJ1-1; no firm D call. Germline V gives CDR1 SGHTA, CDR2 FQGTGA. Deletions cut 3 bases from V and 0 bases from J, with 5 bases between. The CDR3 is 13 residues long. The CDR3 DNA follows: TGTGCCAGCAGCTTCCACCTGAACACTGAAGCTTTCTTT. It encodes CASSFHLNTEAFF.

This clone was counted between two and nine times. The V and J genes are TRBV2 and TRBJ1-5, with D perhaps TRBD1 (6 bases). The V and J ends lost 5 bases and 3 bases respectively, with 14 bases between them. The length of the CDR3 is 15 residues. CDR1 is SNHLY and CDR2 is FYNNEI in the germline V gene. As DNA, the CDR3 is TGTGCCAGCAGTATACAGGGTCTCGACAATCAGCCCCAGCATTTT. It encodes CASSIQGLDNQPQHF.

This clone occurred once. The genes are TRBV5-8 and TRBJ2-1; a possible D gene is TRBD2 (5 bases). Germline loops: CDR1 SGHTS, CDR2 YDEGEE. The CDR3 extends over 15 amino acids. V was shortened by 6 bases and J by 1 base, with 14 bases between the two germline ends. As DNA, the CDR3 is TGTGCCAGCACCCGAGAGGGTAGGTCCTACAATGAGCAGTTCTTC. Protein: CASTREGRSYNEQFF.

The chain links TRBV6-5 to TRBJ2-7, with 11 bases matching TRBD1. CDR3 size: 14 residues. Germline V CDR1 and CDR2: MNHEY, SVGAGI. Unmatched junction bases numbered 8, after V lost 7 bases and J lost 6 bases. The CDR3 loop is CASNLPGQGVEQYF. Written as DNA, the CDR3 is TGTGCCAGCAACCTACCGGGACAGGGGGTCGAGCAGTACTTC.

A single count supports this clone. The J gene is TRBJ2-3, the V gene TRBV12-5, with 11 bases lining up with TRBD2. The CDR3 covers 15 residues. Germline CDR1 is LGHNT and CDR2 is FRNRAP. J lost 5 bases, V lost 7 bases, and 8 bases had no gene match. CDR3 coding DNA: TGTGCTAGTGTAGTAGCGGGGGGGCCTCTAGATACGCAGTATTTT. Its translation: CASVVAGGPLDTQYF.

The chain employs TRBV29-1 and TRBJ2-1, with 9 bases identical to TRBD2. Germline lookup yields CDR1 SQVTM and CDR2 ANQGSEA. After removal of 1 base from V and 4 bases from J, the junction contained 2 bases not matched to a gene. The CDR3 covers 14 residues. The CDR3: CSVEGLAGYNEQFF. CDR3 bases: TGCAGCGTTGAAGGGCTAGCGGGATACAATGAGCAGTTCTTC.